A single sample gave rise to the 24 T cell receptor beta chains below, sequenced in a study of Graves' ophthalmopathy and Graves' hyperthyroidism. Amplification of TCR beta CDR3 regions used RNA transcripts. RT-PCR with HTBI primers came first, then second-round multiplex PCR. TCRdb reprocessed the multiplex PCR reads with MiXCR, giving one entry per CDR3 protein. The sample has some 150,000 distinct CDR3 sequences; about two fifths are singletons. The specimen was peripheral blood. These receptors all stem from a man aged 30 to 39 with Graves' ophthalmopathy.

The rearrangement links TRBV20-1 to TRBJ1-2; 7 nucleotides agree with TRBD1. CDR3 size: 15 residues. With V trimmed by 1 base and J by 2 bases, 7 bases remained unmatched. Germline V CDR1 and CDR2: DFQATT, SNEGSKA (reference sequence). CDR3 DNA sequence: TGCAGTGCTAGAGTCGCTCGGGACAGAAACTATGGCTACACCTTC. It specifies CSARVARDRNYGYTF.

The V gene is TRBV7-9, the J gene TRBJ1-1; D gene uncertain. CDR3 size: 15 residues. The V and J ends lost 1 base and 8 bases respectively, with 17 bases between them. The germline gives CDR1 SEHNR, CDR2 FQNEAQ (reference sequence). The CDR3 DNA follows: TGTGCCAGCAGCTTAGTCCCCGGAAGGGCCACAGAAGCTTTCTTT. Translation: CASSLVPGRATEAFF.

This clonotype was recorded a few times. The chain recombines TRBV12-3 or TRBV12-4 with TRBJ1-2, with D tentatively TRBD1 (5 bases). CDR3 length: 13 residues. The germline V and J ends were trimmed by 6 bases and 2 bases, with 10 bases remaining between them. The CDR3 nucleotides read TGTGCCAGCAGACGTACAGGAAACTATGGCTACACCTTC. Amino acids: CASRRTGNYGYTF.

V and J are TRBV11-2 and TRBJ2-5; 7 bases fit TRBD2. Germline values: CDR1 SGHAT, CDR2 FQNNGV. This CDR3 comprises 17 residues. Trimming took 4 bases from V and 8 from J; bases not matched to a gene: 19. The CDR3 loop is CASSSMGGTPRSGTQYF. The CDR3 DNA is TGTGCCAGCAGCTCAATGGGGGGGACCCCCCGAAGCGGTACCCAGTACTTC.

This clonotype was recorded many times. The V and J genes are TRBV7-2 and TRBJ2-7, with 7 positions matching TRBD2. Germline V gene data show CDR1 as SGHTA and CDR2 as FQGNSA. The CDR3 is made up of 15 amino acids. V gave up 6 bases and J gave up 0 bases; unmatched junction bases: 8. The CDR3 nucleotides are TGTGCCAGCAGTTTTCGTAGCGGGTACTCCTACGAGCAGTACTTC. This codes for CASSFRSGYSYEQYF.

V usage is TRBV12-3 or TRBV12-4 and J usage is TRBJ1-1; D gene unclear. The CDR3 length is 13 residues. Between the trimmed V and J ends, which lost 5 bases and 2 bases, there was a span of 9 bases. The CDR3 loop is CASSPTVNTEAFF. Written as DNA, the CDR3 is TGTGCCAGCAGTCCTACAGTAAACACTGAAGCTTTCTTT.

The chain combines TRBV28 with TRBJ2-7, with TRBD1 as a possible D gene (5 bases). CDR3 size: 14 residues. Germline CDR1 is MDHEN and CDR2 is SYDVKM. V was cut by 5 bases and J by 2 bases, with 13 bases left in between. The CDR3 here is CASSPMDKTYEQYF. In DNA, the CDR3 is TGTGCCAGCAGTCCGATGGACAAGACCTACGAGCAGTACTTC.

This clonotype has a count of ten or more. The CDR3 bases are TGTGCCAGCAGCGTAGGTATGGAGGACTCCTACGAGCAGTACTTC. Protein: CASSVGMEDSYEQYF. This rearrangement joins TRBV9 to TRBJ2-7, with D possibly TRBD2 on 5 matching bases. CDR3 length equals 15 residues. In germline, CDR1 is SGDLS, CDR2 YYNGEE. V shed 0 bases and J shed 0 bases, with 10 bases lying between them.

This clonotype was seen ten or more times. The chain combines TRBV27 with TRBJ1-3; D not resolved. This CDR3 region has 13 residues. The germline V gene has CDR1 MNHEY and CDR2 SMNVEV (reference sequence). V lost 6 bases and J 8 bases, leaving 14 bases between the germline ends. The CDR3 nucleotides read TGTGCCAGCAGAAGCTTCGGGGAGGACACCATATATTTT. Encoded protein: CASRSFGEDTIYF.

This clonotype has a count of ten or more. The gene calls are TRBV18 and TRBJ1-5; maybe TRBD1 (5 bases). V was shortened by 6 bases and J by 2 bases, with 11 bases between the two germline ends. The CDR3 loop spans 14 amino acids. CDR1 is KGHSH, CDR2 LQKENI, per germline. The CDR3 reads CASSSETGNQPQHF. The CDR3 DNA sequence: TGTGCCAGCTCGTCCGAGACAGGCAATCAGCCCCAGCATTTT.

This rearrangement joins TRBV12-3 or TRBV12-4 to TRBJ2-7, with D perhaps TRBD1 (6 bases). The CDR3 runs to 15 residues. V lost 5 bases and J 5 bases, leaving 19 bases between the germline ends. CDR3: CASSTPVWGHNEQYF. As DNA, the CDR3 is TGTGCCAGCAGTACACCCGTCTGGGGGCACAACGAGCAGTACTTC.

This clonotype was picked up many times. This chain joins TRBV6-5 and TRBJ1-1; 7 positions agree with TRBD1. Germline lookup yields CDR1 MNHEY and CDR2 SVGAGI. The CDR3 length is 16 residues. The V segment lost 4 bases and the J segment 4 bases; nucleotides outside the gene matches: 12. The CDR3 sequence: CASSSTQGGYFTEAFF. CDR3 DNA sequence: TGTGCCAGCAGTTCCACTCAGGGGGGTTATTTCACTGAAGCTTTCTTT.

This clonotype showed up many times. The chain is built from TRBV6-2 or TRBV6-3 and TRBJ2-5; D is uncertain. The ends were cut back, 6 bases at V and 2 bases at J, with 10 bases in the middle. CDR3 length: 13 residues. The V gene's germline CDR1 is MNHEY and CDR2 SVGEGT. The CDR3 bases are TGTGCCAGCAGACCATCTGTACAAGAGACCCAGTACTTC. Translation gives CASRPSVQETQYF.

This clonotype was picked up many times. J is TRBJ2-7 and V is TRBV28; tentative D call: TRBD2 (5 bases). The CDR3 consists of 15 residues. Trimming pared 5 bases from V and 4 bases from J, leaving 18 bases between. The germline V gene has CDR1 MDHEN and CDR2 SYDVKM. The CDR3 bases are TGTGCCAGCAGTACTAGGACCCGGTCCCTTTACGAGCAGTACTTC. This translates into CASSTRTRSLYEQYF.

This clonotype has at least ten counts. The chain has TRBV28 and TRBJ1-2, with 7 positions matching TRBD1. The trim removed 3 bases at V and 8 bases at J, leaving 3 bases unmatched. The CDR3 loop spans 12 amino acids. The V gene's germline CDR1 is MDHEN and CDR2 SYDVKM. CDR3 residues: CASSLTGRGYTF. The CDR3 nucleotides are TGTGCCAGCAGTTTGACAGGGAGGGGCTACACCTTC.

V and J are TRBV12-3 or TRBV12-4 and TRBJ1-1; D is undetermined. Deletions cut 9 bases from V and 6 bases from J, with 17 bases between. The CDR3 is made up of 13 amino acids. The CDR3 region is CASTIVAIPEAFF. The CDR3 region has the DNA TGTGCCAGTACGATTGTGGCCATTCCTGAAGCTTTCTTT.

The CDR3 protein is CASTPSRFSPLHF. The CDR3 nucleotides are TGTGCCAGCACCCCAAGCAGGTTTTCACCCCTCCACTTT. This rearrangement joins TRBV12-3 or TRBV12-4 to TRBJ1-6; D is undetermined. The CDR3 totals 13 residues. Trimming removed 7 bases at V and 9 bases at J, with 13 bases between.

This clonotype has at least ten counts. This chain uses TRBV6-2 or TRBV6-3 with TRBJ1-2, with D tentatively TRBD1 (5 bases). V was cut by 2 bases and J by 2 bases, with 15 bases left in between. This CDR3 is 16 amino acids long. The germline V gene encodes CDR1 MNHEY and CDR2 SVGEGT. DNA for the CDR3: TGTGCCAGCAGTTACGAAAGAGGACGGACAAACTATGGCTACACCTTC. It encodes CASSYERGRTNYGYTF.

In this sample, this clonotype turned up many times. This CDR3 is CASSMGLAEETQYF. The CDR3 DNA follows: TGTGCCAGTAGTATGGGACTAGCGGAAGAGACCCAGTACTTC. The genes are TRBV19 and TRBJ2-5; 11 bases line up with TRBD2. Germline assignment: CDR1 LNHDA and CDR2 SQIVND (reference sequence). CDR3 length equals 14 residues. The trim removed 3 bases at V and 3 bases at J, leaving 0 bases unmatched.

This clonotype was observed many times. The rearrangement uses TRBV20-1 and TRBJ2-1; the D gene is possibly TRBD1 (6 bases). V was shortened by 0 bases and J by 3 bases, with 9 bases between the two germline ends. This CDR3 comprises 14 residues. In germline, CDR1 is DFQATT, CDR2 SNEGSKA (reference sequence). In DNA, the CDR3 is TGCAGTGCTAGAGATGGGGACAACTACAATGAGCAGTTCTTC. Translation gives CSARDGDNYNEQFF.

This clonotype has at least ten counts. J is TRBJ2-7 and V is TRBV4-1, with 7 bases lining up with TRBD1. Germline CDR1 is MGHRA and CDR2 is YSYEKL. After removal of 5 bases from V and 1 base from J, the junction contained 11 bases not matched to a gene. The CDR3 covers 16 residues. Written as DNA, the CDR3 is TGCGCCAGCAGCGAGATACAGGGGCCCTCATCCTACGAGCAGTACTTC. This codes for CASSEIQGPSSYEQYF.

This clonotype showed up many times. The chain combines TRBV20-1 with TRBJ1-2; 7 bases are a match to TRBD1. Germline V lookup: CDR1 DFQATT, CDR2 SNEGSKA (reference sequence). The CDR3 length is 13 residues. The ends lost 0 bases at V and 3 bases at J; junction bases unmatched: 1. The CDR3 protein is CSARDGTDYGYTF. CDR3 in DNA: TGCAGTGCTAGAGACGGGACAGACTATGGCTACACCTTC.

This chain uses TRBV12-3 or TRBV12-4 with TRBJ2-7, with a possible D match to TRBD1 (6 bases). CDR3 length: 18 amino acids. The V end was cut by 4 bases, the J end by 3 bases, with 25 bases between. DNA of the CDR3: TGTGCCAGCAGTTCCAAACCTCACACAGGGAATAGGGTCTACGAGCAGTACTTC. Protein sequence: CASSSKPHTGNRVYEQYF.

This clonotype was found many times. DNA for the CDR3: TGTGCCTGGGCGACGGGTAGCAATCAGCCCCAGCATTTT. It translates to CAWATGSNQPQHF. The chain links TRBV30 to TRBJ1-5; D gene uncertain. V was shortened by 5 bases and J by 0 bases, with 8 bases between the two germline ends. There are 13 residues in the CDR3. Per germline, CDR1 GTSNPN and CDR2 SVGIG (reference sequence). Combining the CDR3 with reference TRBV30 and TRBJ1-5 gives the whole variable domain SQTIHQWPATLVQPVGSPLSLECTVEGTSNPNLYWYRQAAGRGLQLLFYSVGIGQISSEVPQNLSASRPQDRQFILSSKKLLLSDSGFYLCAWATGSNQPQHFGDGTRLSIL.